The TCR beta chain described here comes from a study of CD8 T cells in ankylosing spondylitis. The study, taken as a whole, reports: In synovial fluid and blood from reactive arthritis, some motif variants were previously reported. Seemingly distinctive of ankylosing spondylitis blood was a TCR beta motif formed by eight highly homologous variants.

About this clonotype: The antigen is not known.

Germline CDR1 is MNHNS and CDR2 is SASEGT. Trimming cost V 2 bases and J 4 bases, with 8 bases left between them. This CDR3 comprises 13 residues. MiXCR was run by TCRdb on the 5' RACE reads, yielding one entry per CDR3 protein. Of some 350,000 distinct CDR3 sequences listed, about 14% were seen once; the top ten hold less than 1.1%. The rearrangement joins TRBV6-1 to TRBJ1-1, with D possibly TRBD1 on 5 matching bases. The TCR originated in a male donor with ankylosing spondylitis or in good health (not recorded which). Sequencing was carried out using blood, either unsorted or a sorted T cell fraction (not recorded which). The CDR3 nucleotides read TGTGCCAGCAGTGAATTGGGGGGCACTGAAGCTTTCTTT. It specifies CASSELGGTEAFF.